These 9 T cell receptor beta chains were all obtained from the same sample, sequenced in a study of T cell repertoires in cytomegalovirus infection. These receptors are not linked to any known antigen. A single record per CDR3 protein comes from TCRdb applying MiXCR to the reads. The data show around 540,000 distinct CDR3 sequences, 33% seen once. Specimen: cultured PBMCs, collected from culture after CMV antigen stimulation. These receptors all come from a human donor in good health (CMV status not recorded). Some clones in this sample may be carry-over from other donors' samples.

The chain has TRBV5-5 and TRBJ2-5, with D uncertain. Germline loops: CDR1 SGHKS, CDR2 YYEKEE (reference sequence). The CDR3 sequence is 17 residues long. V shed 1 base and J shed 5 bases, with 21 bases lying between them. The DNA for the CDR3 is TGTGCCAGCAGCTTGCTTACTACAAGCGTGGGGTCGGAGACCCAGTACTTC. It translates to CASSLLTTSVGSETQYF.

V gene TRBV18 combines with J gene TRBJ2-3; TRBD2 is a possible D gene (5 bases). V lost 3 bases and J lost 1, with 14 bases in between. Germline assignment: CDR1 KGHSH and CDR2 LQKENI. This CDR3 region has 16 residues. CDR3 coding DNA: TGTGCCAGCTCACCCGCAAGCGGAGGTGGCACAGATACGCAGTATTTT. It yields the protein CASSPASGGGTDTQYF.

This clonotype was counted between two and nine times. The V gene is TRBV20-1, the J gene TRBJ2-1; D call uncertain. V was cut by 4 bases and J by 8 bases, with 12 bases left in between. The CDR3 loop spans 12 amino acids. Per the germline V gene, CDR1 is DFQATT and CDR2 is SNEGSKA (reference sequence). In nucleotides, the CDR3 is TGCAGTGCTACCCGGACCGCGGATGAGCAGTTCTTC. Protein sequence: CSATRTADEQFF.

This CDR3 reads CASSPWRLAEETQYF. CDR3 nucleotide sequence: TGCGCCAGCAGCCCGTGGAGACTAGCGGAAGAGACCCAGTACTTC. This chain uses TRBV5-1 with TRBJ2-5, with TRBD2 matching 9 bases. J lost 3 bases, V lost 4 bases, and 7 bases had no gene match. Germline CDR1 is SGHRS and CDR2 is YFSETQ. CDR3 length: 15 residues.

The rearrangement uses TRBV6-2 or TRBV6-3 and TRBJ2-4; D is perhaps TRBD1 (6 bases). Trimming took 6 bases from V and 0 from J, leaving 15 bases between them. Germline V gene data show CDR1 as MNHEY and CDR2 as SVGEGT. The CDR3 sequence is 16 residues long. The CDR3 reads CASRTDRSLAKNIQYF. CDR3 nucleotide sequence: TGTGCCAGCAGGACCGACAGGTCTCTAGCCAAAAACATTCAGTACTTC.

The chain is built from TRBV2 and TRBJ2-2; D not certain. Germline CDR1 reads SNHLY; CDR2 reads FYNNEI. V lost 6 bases and J lost 1, with 15 bases in between. The CDR3 runs 16 residues. CDR3 sequence reads: CASSDLGPVNTGELFF. CDR3 nucleotides: TGTGCCAGCAGCGACCTAGGGCCTGTGAACACCGGGGAGCTGTTTTTT.

This clonotype turned up a few times. This chain uses TRBV12-3 or TRBV12-4 with TRBJ2-1; D remains unclear. Deletions cut 3 bases from V and 0 bases from J, with 6 bases between. The CDR3 has 14 residues. The chain's CDR3 is CASSFLPSYNEQFF. The CDR3 bases are TGTGCCAGCAGTTTTCTACCCTCCTACAATGAGCAGTTCTTC.

CDR3 protein: CASGGETTSSHIYEQYF. The DNA for the CDR3 is TGTGCCAGCGGGGGGGAAACGACGTCTTCCCACATTTACGAGCAGTACTTC. The chain couples TRBV7-8 to TRBJ2-7; 7 bases match TRBD2. CDR3 length: 17 residues. Germline CDR1 SGHVS, CDR2 FQNEAQ. The V segment lost 8 bases and the J segment 4 bases; nucleotides outside the gene matches: 20.

This clonotype was seen a few times. V is TRBV7-3 and J is TRBJ2-3; D is ambiguous. Germline CDR1 and CDR2: SGHTA and FQGTGA. The CDR3 extends over 16 amino acids. The ends were cut back, 1 base at V and 1 base at J, with 12 bases in the middle. DNA of the CDR3: TGTGCCAGCAGCTTAAGTCCGGCCCTGGGCACAGATACGCAGTATTTT. Its translation: CASSLSPALGTDTQYF.